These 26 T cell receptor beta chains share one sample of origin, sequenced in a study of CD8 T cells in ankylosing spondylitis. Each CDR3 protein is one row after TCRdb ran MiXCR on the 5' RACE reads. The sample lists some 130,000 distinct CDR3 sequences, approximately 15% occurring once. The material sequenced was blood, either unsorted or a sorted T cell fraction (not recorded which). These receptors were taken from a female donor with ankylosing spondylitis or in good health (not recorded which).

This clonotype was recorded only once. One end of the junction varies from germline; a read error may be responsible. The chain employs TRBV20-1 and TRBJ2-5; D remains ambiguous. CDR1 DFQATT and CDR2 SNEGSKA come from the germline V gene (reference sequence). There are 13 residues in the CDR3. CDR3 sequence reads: CSASRTVQEAQYF. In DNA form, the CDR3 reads TGCAGTGCTAGCAGAACGGTGCAAGAGGCCCAGTACTTC.

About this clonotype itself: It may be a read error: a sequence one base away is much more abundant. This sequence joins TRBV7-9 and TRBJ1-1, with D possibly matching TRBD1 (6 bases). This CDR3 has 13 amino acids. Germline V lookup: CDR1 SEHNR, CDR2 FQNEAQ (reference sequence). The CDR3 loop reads CAGRQESNTEAFF. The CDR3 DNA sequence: TGTGCCGGCAGACAGGAGTCGAACACTGAAGCTTTCTTT.

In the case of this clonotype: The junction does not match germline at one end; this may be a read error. CDR3: CASSFNRVRDGSFRGANGLTF. As DNA, the CDR3 is TGTGCCAGCAGCTTCAATCGCGTGAGGGACGGATCTTTTCGGGGGGCCAACGGCCTGACTTTC. The J gene is TRBJ2-6, the V gene TRBV5-6; perhaps TRBD2 as D (7 bases). The CDR3 has 21 amino acids. CDR1 SGHDT and CDR2 YYEEEE come from the germline V gene. The full variable domain, in which reference TRBV5-6 and TRBJ2-6 provide the parts outside the CDR3, is DAGVTQSPTHLIKTRGQQVTLRCSPKSGHDTVSWYQQALGQGPQFIFQYYEEEERQRGNFPDRFSGHQFPNYSSELNVNALLLGDSALYLCASSFNRVRDGSFRGANGLTFGAGSRLTVL.

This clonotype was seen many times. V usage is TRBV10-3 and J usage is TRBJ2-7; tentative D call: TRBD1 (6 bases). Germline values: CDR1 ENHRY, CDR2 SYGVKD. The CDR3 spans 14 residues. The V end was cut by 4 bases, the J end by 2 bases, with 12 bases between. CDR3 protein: CAISAGVSAYEQYF. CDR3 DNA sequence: TGTGCCATCAGTGCAGGGGTATCCGCCTACGAGCAGTACTTC.

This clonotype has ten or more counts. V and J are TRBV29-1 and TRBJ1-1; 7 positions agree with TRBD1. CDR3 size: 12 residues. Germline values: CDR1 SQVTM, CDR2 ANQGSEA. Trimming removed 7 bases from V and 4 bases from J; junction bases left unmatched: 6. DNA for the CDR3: TGCAGCGCTAAGGGGGCCGGCACTGAAGCTTTCTTT. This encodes CSAKGAGTEAFF.

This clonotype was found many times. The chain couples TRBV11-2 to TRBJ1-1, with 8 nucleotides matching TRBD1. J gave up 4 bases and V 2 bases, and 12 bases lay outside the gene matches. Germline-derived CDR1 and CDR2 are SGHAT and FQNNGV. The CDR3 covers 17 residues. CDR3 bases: TGTGCCAGCAGCTTATTGTATCCAGGGGGCGAGGGCACTGAAGCTTTCTTT. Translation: CASSLLYPGGEGTEAFF.

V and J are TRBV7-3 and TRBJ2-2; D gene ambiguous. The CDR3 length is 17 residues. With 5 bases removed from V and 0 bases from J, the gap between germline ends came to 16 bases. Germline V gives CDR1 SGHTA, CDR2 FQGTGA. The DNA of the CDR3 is TGTGCCAGCAGCCCTGCACCCGGAGATACGAACACCGGGGAGCTGTTTTTT. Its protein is CASSPAPGDTNTGELFF.

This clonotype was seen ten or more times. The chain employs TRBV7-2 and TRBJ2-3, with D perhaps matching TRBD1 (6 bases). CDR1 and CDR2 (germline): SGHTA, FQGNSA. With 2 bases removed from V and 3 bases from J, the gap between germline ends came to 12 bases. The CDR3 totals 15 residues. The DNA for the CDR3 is TGTGCCAGCAGCTTAACCGGGACACAAACAGATACGCAGTATTTT. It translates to CASSLTGTQTDTQYF.

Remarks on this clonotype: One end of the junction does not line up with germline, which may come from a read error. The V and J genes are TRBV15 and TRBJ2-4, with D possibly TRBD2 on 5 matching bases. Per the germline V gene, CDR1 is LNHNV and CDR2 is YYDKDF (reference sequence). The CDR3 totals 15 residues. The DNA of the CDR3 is TGTGCCACCAGCAGAGATGTCCAGACGGGAAACAGTCAGTACTTC. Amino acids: CATSRDVQTGNSQYF.

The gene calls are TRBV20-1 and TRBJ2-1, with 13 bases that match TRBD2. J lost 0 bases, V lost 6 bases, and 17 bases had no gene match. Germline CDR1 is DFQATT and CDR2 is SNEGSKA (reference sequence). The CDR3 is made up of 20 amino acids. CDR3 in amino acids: CSARIPGGTSGRASYNEQFF. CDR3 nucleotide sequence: TGCAGTGCCCGAATTCCAGGGGGCACTAGCGGGAGGGCCTCCTACAATGAGCAGTTCTTC.

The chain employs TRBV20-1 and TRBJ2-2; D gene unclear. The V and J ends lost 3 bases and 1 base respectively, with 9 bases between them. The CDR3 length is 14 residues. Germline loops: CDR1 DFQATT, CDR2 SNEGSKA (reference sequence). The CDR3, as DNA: TGCAGTGCTAGGGAACTTCAGAACACCGGGGAGCTGTTTTTT. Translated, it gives CSARELQNTGELFF.

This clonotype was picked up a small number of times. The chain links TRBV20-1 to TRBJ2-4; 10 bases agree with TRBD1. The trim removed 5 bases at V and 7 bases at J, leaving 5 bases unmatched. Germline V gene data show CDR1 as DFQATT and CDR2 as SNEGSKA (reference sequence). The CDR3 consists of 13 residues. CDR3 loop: CSADGQGGNIQYF. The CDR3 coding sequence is TGCAGTGCTGATGGACAGGGGGGGAACATTCAGTACTTC.

CDR3 nucleotides: TGTGCCAGCGGCCACGGGACAGACGATCAGCCCCAGCATTTT. Encoded protein: CASGHGTDDQPQHF. This chain connects TRBV5-6 to TRBJ1-5; 7 bases fit TRBD1. In germline, CDR1 is SGHDT, CDR2 YYEEEE. This CDR3 is built from 14 residues. The J segment lost 5 bases and the V segment lost 7 bases, leaving 9 bases of the junction unmatched.

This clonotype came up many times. The CDR3 reads CASTMTGAGGNTIYF. CDR3 DNA sequence: TGTGCCAGCACCATGACAGGCGCCGGTGGAAACACCATATATTTT. The chain is built from TRBV6-1 and TRBJ1-3, with D possibly being TRBD1 (6 bases). Germline values: CDR1 MNHNS, CDR2 SASEGT. This CDR3 region has 15 residues. Deletions cut 7 bases from V and 3 bases from J, with 16 bases between.

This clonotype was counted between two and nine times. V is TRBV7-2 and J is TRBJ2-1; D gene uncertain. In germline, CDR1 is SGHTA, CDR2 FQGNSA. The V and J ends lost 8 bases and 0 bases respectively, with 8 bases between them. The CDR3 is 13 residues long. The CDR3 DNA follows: TGTGCCAGCGATTCTAGCTCCTACAATGAGCAGTTCTTC. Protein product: CASDSSSYNEQFF.

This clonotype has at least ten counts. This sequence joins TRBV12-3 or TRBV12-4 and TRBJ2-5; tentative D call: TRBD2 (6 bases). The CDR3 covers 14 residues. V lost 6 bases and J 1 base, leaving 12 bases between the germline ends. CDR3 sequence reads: CASREAGTQETQYF. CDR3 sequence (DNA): TGTGCCAGCAGGGAGGCGGGGACCCAAGAGACCCAGTACTTC.

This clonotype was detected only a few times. The CDR3 nucleotides read TGTGCCAGCAGCTACCTGCTCGGGGAGACCCAGTACTTC. Translated: CASSYLLGETQYF. The chain carries TRBV12-3 or TRBV12-4 and TRBJ2-5; D is unclear. The CDR3 has 13 amino acids. V lost 6 bases and J lost 5, with 13 bases in between.

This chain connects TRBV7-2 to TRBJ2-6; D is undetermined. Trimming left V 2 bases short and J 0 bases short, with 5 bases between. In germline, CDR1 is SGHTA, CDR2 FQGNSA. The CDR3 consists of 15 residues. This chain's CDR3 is CASSLRDSGANVLTF. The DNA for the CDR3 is TGTGCCAGCAGCTTAAGGGACTCTGGGGCCAACGTCCTGACTTTC.

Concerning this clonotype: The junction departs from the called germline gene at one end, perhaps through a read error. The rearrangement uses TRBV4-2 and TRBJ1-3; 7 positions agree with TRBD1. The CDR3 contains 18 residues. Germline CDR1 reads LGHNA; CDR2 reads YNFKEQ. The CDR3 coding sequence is TGTGCCAGCAGCCTACAGGGGTACCAAGTAGAGTCTGGAAACACCACATATTTT. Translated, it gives CASSLQGYQVESGNTTYF.

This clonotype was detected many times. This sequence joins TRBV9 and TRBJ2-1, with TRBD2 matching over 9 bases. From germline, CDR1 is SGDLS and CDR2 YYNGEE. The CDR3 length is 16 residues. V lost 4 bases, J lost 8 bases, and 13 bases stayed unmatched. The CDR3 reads CASSPRVAGAHYEQFF. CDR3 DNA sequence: TGTGCCAGCAGCCCAAGGGTAGCGGGAGCTCACTATGAGCAGTTCTTC.

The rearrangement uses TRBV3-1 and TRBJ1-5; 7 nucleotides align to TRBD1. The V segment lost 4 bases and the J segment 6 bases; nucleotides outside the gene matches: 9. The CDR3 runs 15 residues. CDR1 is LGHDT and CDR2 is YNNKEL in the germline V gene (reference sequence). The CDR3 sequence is CASSPDTNRGQPQHF. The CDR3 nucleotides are TGTGCCAGCAGCCCAGATACGAACAGGGGTCAGCCCCAGCATTTT.

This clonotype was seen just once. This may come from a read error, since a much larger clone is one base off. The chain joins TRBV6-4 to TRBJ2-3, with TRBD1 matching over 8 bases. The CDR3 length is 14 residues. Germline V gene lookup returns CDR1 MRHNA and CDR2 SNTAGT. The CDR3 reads CVSSDSTGADTQYF. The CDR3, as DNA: TGTGTCAGCAGTGACTCGACAGGGGCAGATACGCAGTATTTT.

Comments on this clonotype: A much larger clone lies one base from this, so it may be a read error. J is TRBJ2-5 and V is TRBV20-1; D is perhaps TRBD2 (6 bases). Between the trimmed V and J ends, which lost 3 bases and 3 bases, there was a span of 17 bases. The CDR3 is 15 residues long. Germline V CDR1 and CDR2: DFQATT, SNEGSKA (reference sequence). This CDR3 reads CSARPPGTPKETQYF. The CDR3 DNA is TGCAGTGCTAGGCCCCCCGGGACTCCTAAAGAGACCCAGTACTTC.

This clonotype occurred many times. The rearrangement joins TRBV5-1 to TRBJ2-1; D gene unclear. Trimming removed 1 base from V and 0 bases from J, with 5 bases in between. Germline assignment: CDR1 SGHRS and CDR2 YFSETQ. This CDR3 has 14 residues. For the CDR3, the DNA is TGCGCCAGCAGCTTGATGAGCTCCTACAATGAGCAGTTCTTC. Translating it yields CASSLMSSYNEQFF.

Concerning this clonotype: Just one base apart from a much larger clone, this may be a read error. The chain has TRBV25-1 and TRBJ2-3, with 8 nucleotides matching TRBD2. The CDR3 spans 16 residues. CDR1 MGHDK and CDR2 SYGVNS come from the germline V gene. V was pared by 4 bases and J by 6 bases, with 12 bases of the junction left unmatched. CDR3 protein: CASSGGLAGKSDTQYF. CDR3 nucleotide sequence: TGTGCCAGCAGTGGGGGGTTAGCGGGGAAGTCGGATACGCAGTATTTT. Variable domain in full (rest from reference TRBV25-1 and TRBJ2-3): EADIYQTPRYLVIGTGKKITLECSQTMGHDKMYWYQQDPGMELHLIHYSYGVNSTEKGDLSSESTVSRIRTEHFPLTLESARPSHTSQYLCASSGGLAGKSDTQYFGPGTRLTVL.

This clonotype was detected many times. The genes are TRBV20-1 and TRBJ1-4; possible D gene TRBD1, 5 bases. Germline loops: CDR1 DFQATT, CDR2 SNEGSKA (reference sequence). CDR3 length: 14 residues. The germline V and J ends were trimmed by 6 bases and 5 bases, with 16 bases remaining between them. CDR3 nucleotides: TGCAGTGCCGCTCAAGGGACTTACAATGAAAAACTGTTTTTT. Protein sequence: CSAAQGTYNEKLFF.